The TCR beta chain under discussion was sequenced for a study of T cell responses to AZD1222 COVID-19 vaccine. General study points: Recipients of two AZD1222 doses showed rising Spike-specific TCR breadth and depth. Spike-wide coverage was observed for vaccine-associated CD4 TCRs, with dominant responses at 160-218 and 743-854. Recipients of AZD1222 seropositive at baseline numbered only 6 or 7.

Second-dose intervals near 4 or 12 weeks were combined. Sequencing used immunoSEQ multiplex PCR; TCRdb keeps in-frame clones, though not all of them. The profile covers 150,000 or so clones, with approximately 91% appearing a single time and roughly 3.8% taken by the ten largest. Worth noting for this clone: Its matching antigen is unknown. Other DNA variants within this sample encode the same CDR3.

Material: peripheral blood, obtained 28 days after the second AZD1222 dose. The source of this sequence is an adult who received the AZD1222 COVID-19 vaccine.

The CDR3 DNA sequence: TGTGCCAGTAGCAGGGACAGCAATCAGCCCCAGCATTTT. Its protein is CASSRDSNQPQHF. V gene TRBV19 combines with J gene TRBJ1-5, with D possibly matching TRBD1 (5 bases). The CDR3 length is 13 residues. Trimming stripped 6 bases from V and 1 base from J, with 7 bases between. From germline, CDR1 is LNHDA and CDR2 SQIVND (reference sequence).